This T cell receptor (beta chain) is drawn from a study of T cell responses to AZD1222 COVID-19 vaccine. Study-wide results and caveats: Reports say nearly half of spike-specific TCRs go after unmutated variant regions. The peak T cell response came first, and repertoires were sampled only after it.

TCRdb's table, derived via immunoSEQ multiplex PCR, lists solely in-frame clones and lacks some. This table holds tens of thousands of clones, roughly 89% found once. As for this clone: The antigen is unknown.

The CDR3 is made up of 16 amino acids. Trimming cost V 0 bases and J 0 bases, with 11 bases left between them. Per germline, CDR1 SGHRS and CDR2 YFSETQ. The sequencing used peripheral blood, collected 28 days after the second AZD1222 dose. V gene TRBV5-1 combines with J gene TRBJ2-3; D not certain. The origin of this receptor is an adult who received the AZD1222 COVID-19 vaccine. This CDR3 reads CASSLAPGVSTDTQYF. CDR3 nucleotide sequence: TGCGCCAGCAGCTTGGCGCCAGGAGTCAGCACAGATACGCAGTATTTT.